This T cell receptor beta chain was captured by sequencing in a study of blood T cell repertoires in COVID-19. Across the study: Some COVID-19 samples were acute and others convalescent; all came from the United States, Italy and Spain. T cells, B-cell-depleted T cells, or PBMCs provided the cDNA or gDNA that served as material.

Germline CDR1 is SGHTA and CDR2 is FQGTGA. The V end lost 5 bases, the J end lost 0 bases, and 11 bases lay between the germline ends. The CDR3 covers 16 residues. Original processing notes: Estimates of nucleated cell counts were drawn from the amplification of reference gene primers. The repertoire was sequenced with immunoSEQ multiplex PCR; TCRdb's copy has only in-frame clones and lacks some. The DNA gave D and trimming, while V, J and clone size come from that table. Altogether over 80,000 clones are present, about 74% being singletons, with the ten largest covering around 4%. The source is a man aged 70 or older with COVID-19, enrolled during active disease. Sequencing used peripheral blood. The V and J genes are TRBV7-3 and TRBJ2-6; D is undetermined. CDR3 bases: TGTGCCAGCAGCCCCCAACTAAGCTCTGGGGCCAACGTCCTGACTTTC. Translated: CASSPQLSSGANVLTF.